This T cell receptor (beta chain) was observed in a study of T-cell memory formation after mild COVID-19. General study findings and limits: Pre-infection memory contained some responding clones, which suggested that cross-reactive memory had joined.

The V gene lost 1 base and the J gene lost 2 bases, with 15 bases spanning the gap. This CDR3 spans 16 amino acids. CDR1 and CDR2 (germline): MGHRA, YSYEKL. Using its own MiXCR run on the 5' RACE reads, TCRdb lists one record per CDR3 protein. The repertoire holds 85,000 to 130,000 distinct CDR3 sequences, with 15% to 20% as singletons. Comment on this clonotype: The antigen is not known.

The chain uses TRBV4-1 and TRBJ2-7; no firm D call. The source is an adult woman who had mild COVID-19 (a few samples of this study predate the infection). Cell type and time point are not known. The sequenced sample was PBMCs or a T cell subset sorted from them (not recorded which). In DNA form, the CDR3 reads TGCGCCAGCAGCCAAGTCCCGACAACATTTCCCTACGAGCAGTACTTC. Translated: CASSQVPTTFPYEQYF.